This T cell receptor (beta chain) was documented in a study of cytomegalovirus exposure and HLA in healthy donors. The PCR employed 60 Vbeta primers together with 13 Jbeta primers. The table came from immunoSEQ multiplex PCR; TCRdb's copy has only in-frame clones and leaves some out. The top ten clones hold roughly 1.4% of a sample with some 170,000 clones, roughly three quarters of them seen once. The clonotype comes from a man in his sixties in good health and CMV-seronegative. The sample comprised PBMCs.

The DNA of the CDR3 is TGTGCCAGTAGTAGGCGGTCAGGGCGTAGCAATCAGCCCCAGCATTTT. It codes for CASSRRSGRSNQPQHF. The J gene is TRBJ1-5, the V gene TRBV19; D may be TRBD1 (5 bases). CDR1 is LNHDA, CDR2 SQIVND, per germline (reference sequence). Trimming took 4 bases from V and 0 from J, leaving 13 bases between them. The CDR3 has 16 amino acids.